Shown below are 19 T cell receptor beta chains from a single sample sequenced in a study of Ad26.COV2.S vaccination and SARS-CoV-2 variants. Treatment in this sample: some 19 received Ad26.COV2.S at low or high dose, single or two shots; several received placebo; per-sample allocation not given. Vaccine and placebo recipients were sampled on day 63 after the first injection. Libraries were prepared by immunoSEQ multiplex PCR; TCRdb keeps only in-frame clonotypes and omits some of them. The sample comprises just under 250,000 clones, around 89% of which are singletons, and about 10% rests with the top ten. This sample comprised peripheral blood, obtained in a trial of Ad26.COV2.S vaccine versus placebo. The origin of the receptors is a person aged 18-65 years who received the Ad26.COV2.S COVID-19 vaccine or a placebo.

V and J are TRBV19 and TRBJ2-3; 10 nucleotides agree with TRBD2. In germline, CDR1 is LNHDA, CDR2 SQIVND (reference sequence). This CDR3 region has 18 residues. V was clipped by 3 bases and J by 2 bases; unmatched bases: 11. The CDR3 reads CASSIRPPSGGTTDTQYF. Written as DNA, the CDR3 is TGTGCCAGTAGTATTAGACCCCCTAGCGGGGGAACCACAGATACGCAGTATTTT. Full variable domain (outside the CDR3, taken from reference TRBV19 and TRBJ2-3): DGGITQSPKYLFRKEGQNVTLSCEQNLNHDAMYWYRQDPGQGLRLIYYSQIVNDFQKGDIAEGYSVSREKKESFPLTVTSAQKNPTAFYLCASSIRPPSGGTTDTQYFGPGTRLTVL.

This rearrangement joins TRBV4-3 to TRBJ2-2; possible D gene TRBD2, 5 bases. The CDR3 extends over 16 amino acids. V was trimmed by 0 bases and J by 0 bases, leaving 8 bases between them. CDR1 is LGHNA and CDR2 is YSLEER in the germline V gene. The CDR3 protein is CASSQDAGANTGELFF. Written as DNA, the CDR3 is TGCGCCAGCAGCCAAGATGCGGGTGCGAACACCGGGGAGCTGTTTTTT.

The chain uses TRBV5-6 and TRBJ1-2; possibly TRBD1 for D (5 bases). The CDR3 loop spans 13 amino acids. Between the trimmed V and J ends, which lost 5 bases and 1 base, there was a span of 9 bases. Per the germline V gene, CDR1 is SGHDT and CDR2 is YYEEEE. The CDR3: CASRWGNNYGYTF. In DNA form, the CDR3 reads TGTGCCAGCAGGTGGGGCAATAACTATGGCTACACCTTC. The whole variable domain, filled in from reference TRBV5-6 and TRBJ1-2, reads DAGVTQSPTHLIKTRGQQVTLRCSPKSGHDTVSWYQQALGQGPQFIFQYYEEEERQRGNFPDRFSGHQFPNYSSELNVNALLLGDSALYLCASRWGNNYGYTFGSGTRLTVV.

V gene TRBV7-2 combines with J gene TRBJ2-7, with 10 bases fitting TRBD2. Germline trimming cut 8 bases from V and 0 bases from J; bases unmatched to any gene: 7. The CDR3 runs to 15 residues. Germline V gives CDR1 SGHTA, CDR2 FQGNSA. This chain's CDR3 is CASRFRLAGSYEQYF. For the CDR3, the DNA is TGTGCCAGCCGGTTCCGACTAGCGGGCTCCTACGAGCAGTACTTC.

This CDR3 reads CASSLVAGGAGDTQYF. The CDR3 DNA reads as TGCGCCAGCAGCTTGGTGGCAGGGGGCGCAGGTGATACGCAGTATTTT. The chain carries TRBV5-1 and TRBJ2-3, with 8 bases fitting TRBD1. Trimming removed 0 bases from V and 6 bases from J; junction bases left unmatched: 9. The germline V gene has CDR1 SGHRS and CDR2 YFSETQ. This CDR3 is 16 amino acids long.

The DNA for the CDR3 is TGTGCCTGGAGCTTACAGACAAATGAAAAACTGTTTTTT. Its protein product is CAWSLQTNEKLFF. This chain links TRBV30 with TRBJ1-4; D is ambiguous. The CDR3 is 13 residues long. Trimming took off 3 bases at V and 5 bases at J, with 10 bases between the two ends. Germline V gives CDR1 GTSNPN, CDR2 SVGIG (reference sequence).

The CDR3 DNA reads as TGTGCCAGTTTGGCCCCGAACACCTACGAGCAGTACTTC. Its translation: CASLAPNTYEQYF. The chain recombines TRBV19 with TRBJ2-7, with D uncertain. The V end lost 8 bases, the J end lost 2 bases, and 13 bases lay between the germline ends. Germline V gene lookup returns CDR1 LNHDA and CDR2 SQIVND (reference sequence). This CDR3 is 13 amino acids long. The variable domain in full, completed from reference TRBV19 and TRBJ2-7, reads DGGITQSPKYLFRKEGQNVTLSCEQNLNHDAMYWYRQDPGQGLRLIYYSQIVNDFQKGDIAEGYSVSREKKESFPLTVTSAQKNPTAFYLCASLAPNTYEQYFGPGTRLTVT.

The table lists this clone with a count of one. CDR3 in DNA: TGTGCCAGCAGCCAAGGCGGAGGGGCCAATCAGCCCCAGCATTTT. This encodes CASSQGGGANQPQHF. This chain uses TRBV3-1 (or the pseudogene TRBV3-2) with TRBJ1-5, with a possible D match to TRBD1 (5 bases). Trimming removed 1 base at V and 3 bases at J, with 10 bases between. This CDR3 is 15 amino acids long. Germline V gives CDR1 LGHDT, CDR2 YNNKEL (reference sequence).

This rearrangement joins TRBV15 to TRBJ1-2; no reliable D call. Per germline, CDR1 LNHNV and CDR2 YYDKDF (reference sequence). Trimming removed 5 bases at V and 4 bases at J, with 14 bases between. This CDR3 has 14 amino acids. The CDR3 reads CATSLDLEVYGYTF. The CDR3 bases are TGTGCCACCAGCTTAGACTTAGAGGTCTATGGCTACACCTTC.

V gene TRBV6-6 combines with J gene TRBJ2-5; D is perhaps TRBD1 (5 bases). The CDR3 is 15 amino acids. CDR1 is MNHNY and CDR2 is SVGAGI in the germline V gene (reference sequence). Deletions cut 5 bases from V and 5 bases from J, with 18 bases between. The chain's CDR3 is CASSPKGPKGETQYF. Here the CDR3 DNA reads TGTGCCAGCAGTCCTAAAGGCCCCAAGGGGGAGACCCAGTACTTC.

The gene calls are TRBV4-1 and TRBJ1-4, with 7 positions matching TRBD1. CDR1 is MGHRA and CDR2 is YSYEKL in the germline V gene. The CDR3 runs 14 residues. After removal of 6 bases from V and 8 bases from J, the junction contained 9 bases not matched to a gene. The CDR3 reads CASRRQGRKEKLFF. The CDR3 region has the DNA TGCGCCAGCAGACGACAGGGCAGAAAAGAAAAACTGTTTTTT.

The rearrangement joins TRBV5-1 to TRBJ1-1, with D tentatively TRBD1 (5 bases). The CDR3 extends over 16 amino acids. Germline-derived CDR1 and CDR2 are SGHRS and YFSETQ. V was cut by 5 bases and J by 5 bases, with 22 bases left in between. CDR3 sequence reads: CASRLGGTVLGTEAFF. DNA for the CDR3: TGCGCCAGCAGACTGGGGGGGACCGTTTTGGGTACTGAAGCTTTCTTT.

The chain joins TRBV6-5 to TRBJ1-2; 8 bases are a match to TRBD1. V was pared by 2 bases and J by 7 bases, with 9 bases of the junction left unmatched. From germline, CDR1 is MNHEY and CDR2 SVGAGI. The CDR3 consists of 15 residues. CDR3 sequence reads: CASSYGPQGARGYTF. DNA for the CDR3: TGTGCCAGCAGTTACGGTCCCCAGGGGGCGCGTGGCTACACCTTC.

The V call is TRBV30, the J call TRBJ2-1, with 7 bases that match TRBD2. The V gene's germline CDR1 is GTSNPN and CDR2 SVGIG (reference sequence). There are 16 residues in the CDR3. With 8 bases clipped from V and 2 bases from J, the junction kept 15 bases outside the gene matches. This CDR3 is CARAGTTGRPYNEQFF. CDR3 coding DNA: TGTGCCCGGGCCGGGACTACCGGCCGCCCCTACAATGAGCAGTTCTTC.

The chain combines TRBV2 with TRBJ2-1; 15 nucleotides align to TRBD2. Germline CDR1 SNHLY, CDR2 FYNNEI. The V gene end was trimmed by 5 bases and the J gene end by 8 bases; junction bases not matched to a gene: 4. CDR3 size: 15 residues. The CDR3 loop is CASSRTSGGVDEQFF. The CDR3, as DNA: TGTGCCAGCAGTCGGACTAGCGGGGGGGTGGATGAGCAGTTCTTC. Drawing the rest from reference TRBV2 and TRBJ2-1, the complete variable domain is EPEVTQTPSHQVTQMGQEVILRCVPISNHLYFYWYRQILGQKVEFLVSFYNNEISEKSEIFDDQFSVERPDGSNFTLKIRSTKLEDSAMYFCASSRTSGGVDEQFFGPGTRLTVL.

The chain couples TRBV6-5 to TRBJ2-1; D is perhaps TRBD1 (6 bases). The CDR3 totals 15 residues. Deletions cut 3 bases from V and 5 bases from J, with 14 bases between. Germline CDR1 is MNHEY and CDR2 is SVGAGI. CDR3 coding DNA: TGTGCCAGCAGTTATAGGAACAGGGCGGACAATGAGCAGTTCTTC. Protein product: CASSYRNRADNEQFF.

This clone showed up just once. CDR3 amino acids: CASRAGTENYEQYF. As DNA, the CDR3 is TGCGCCAGCAGGGCAGGGACAGAAAACTACGAGCAGTACTTC. V usage is TRBV10-1 and J usage is TRBJ2-7, with 7 bases matching TRBD1. Trimming took 6 bases from V and 3 from J; bases not matched to a gene: 8. The CDR3 is made up of 14 amino acids. CDR1 and CDR2 from the germline V gene are WNHNN and SYGVQD (reference sequence).

V usage is TRBV2 and J usage is TRBJ2-7; perhaps TRBD1 as D (6 bases). The CDR3 consists of 14 residues. The V gene lost 4 bases and the J gene lost 5 bases, with 15 bases spanning the gap. The germline gives CDR1 SNHLY, CDR2 FYNNEI. The CDR3 bases are TGTGCCAGCAGTGGGGGGCACCGTTATAACGAGCAGTACTTC. As protein: CASSGGHRYNEQYF.

The chain combines TRBV19 with TRBJ1-2, with a weak D call TRBD1 (6 bases). Germline CDR1 LNHDA, CDR2 SQIVND (reference sequence). The CDR3 is 16 amino acids. V was shortened by 5 bases and J by 0 bases, with 16 bases between the two germline ends. This CDR3 reads CASSASDRRSNYGYTF. In nucleotides, the CDR3 is TGTGCCAGTAGTGCCTCTGACAGGCGCTCTAACTATGGCTACACCTTC.